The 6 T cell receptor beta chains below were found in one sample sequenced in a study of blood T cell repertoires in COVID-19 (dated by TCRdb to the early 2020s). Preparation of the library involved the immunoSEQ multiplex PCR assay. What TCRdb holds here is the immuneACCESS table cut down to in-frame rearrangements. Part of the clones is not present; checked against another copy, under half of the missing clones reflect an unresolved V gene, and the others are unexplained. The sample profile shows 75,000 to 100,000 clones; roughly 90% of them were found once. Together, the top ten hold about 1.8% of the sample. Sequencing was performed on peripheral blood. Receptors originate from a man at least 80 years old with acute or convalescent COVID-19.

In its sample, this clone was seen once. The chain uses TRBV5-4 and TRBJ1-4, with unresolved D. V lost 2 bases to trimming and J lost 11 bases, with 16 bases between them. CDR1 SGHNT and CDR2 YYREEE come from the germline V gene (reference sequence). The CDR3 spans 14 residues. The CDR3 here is CASSLTRSSGKLFF. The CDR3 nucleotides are TGTGCCAGCAGCTTAACGAGATCCTCGGGGAAACTGTTTTTT.

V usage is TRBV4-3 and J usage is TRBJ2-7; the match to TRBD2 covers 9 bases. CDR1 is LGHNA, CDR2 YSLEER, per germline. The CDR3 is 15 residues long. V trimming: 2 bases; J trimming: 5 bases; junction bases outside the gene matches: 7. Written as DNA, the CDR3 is TGCGCCAGCAGCCAACGCGGGACTAGCTATGACGAGCAGTACTTC. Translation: CASSQRGTSYDEQYF.

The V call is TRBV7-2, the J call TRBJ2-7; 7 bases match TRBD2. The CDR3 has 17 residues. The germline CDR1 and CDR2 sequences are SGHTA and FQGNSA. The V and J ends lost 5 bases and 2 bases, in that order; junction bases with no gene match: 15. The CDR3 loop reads CASSPMGPPSGTYEQYF. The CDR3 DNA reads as TGTGCCAGCAGCCCCATGGGCCCCCCTAGCGGTACCTACGAGCAGTACTTC.

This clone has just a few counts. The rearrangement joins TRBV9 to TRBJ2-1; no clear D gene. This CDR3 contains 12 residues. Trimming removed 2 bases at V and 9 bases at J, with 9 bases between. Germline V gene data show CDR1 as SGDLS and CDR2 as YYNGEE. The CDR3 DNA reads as TGTGCCAGCAGCGTGGTTTCGGGTGAGCAGTTCTTC. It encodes CASSVVSGEQFF.

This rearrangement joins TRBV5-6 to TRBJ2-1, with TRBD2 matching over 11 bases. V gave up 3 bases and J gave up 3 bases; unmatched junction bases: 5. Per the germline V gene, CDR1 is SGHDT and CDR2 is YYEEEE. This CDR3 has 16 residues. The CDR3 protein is CASSSRLAGLYNEQFF. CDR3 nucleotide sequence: TGTGCCAGCAGCTCACGACTAGCGGGACTCTACAATGAGCAGTTCTTC. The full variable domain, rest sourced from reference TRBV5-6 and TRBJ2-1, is DAGVTQSPTHLIKTRGQQVTLRCSPKSGHDTVSWYQQALGQGPQFIFQYYEEEERQRGNFPDRFSGHQFPNYSSELNVNALLLGDSALYLCASSSRLAGLYNEQFFGPGTRLTVL.

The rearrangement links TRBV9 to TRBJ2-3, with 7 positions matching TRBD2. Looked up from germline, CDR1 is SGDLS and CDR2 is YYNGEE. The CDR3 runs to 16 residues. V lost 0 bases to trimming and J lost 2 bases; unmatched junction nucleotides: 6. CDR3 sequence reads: CASSVGASGNTDTQYF. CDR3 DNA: TGTGCCAGCAGCGTAGGGGCTAGCGGAAACACAGATACGCAGTATTTT.